One sample yielded the 31 T cell receptor beta chains listed below, sequenced in a study of low-dose radiotherapy and immunotherapy resistance in tumors. Indicated time point: before trial treatment. With TRAV- and TRBV-specific primers, first-strand cDNA was made, covering the alpha and beta chains. It was with a constant-region primer and a V-primer adapter that TCRs were amplified over approximately 18 PCR cycles. TCRdb re-called the reads with MiXCR, one entry per CDR3 protein. The table includes 60,000 to 90,000 distinct CDR3 sequences, 30% to 40% detected once. Sequenced here: PBMCs, sampled before treatment. These TCRs come from a female donor with ovarian cancer.

This clonotype occurred many times. This chain links TRBV24-1 with TRBJ2-2; no clear D gene. This CDR3 is built from 16 residues. Trimming pared 4 bases from V and 0 bases from J, leaving 11 bases between. In germline, CDR1 is KGHDR, CDR2 SFDVKD. The CDR3, as DNA: TGTGCCACCAGTGACCTTAGAGTGCCGAACACCGGGGAGCTGTTTTTT. Translated: CATSDLRVPNTGELFF.

Concerning this clonotype: Only one base separates this from a far larger clonotype, so it likely reflects a read error. This sequence joins TRBV13 and TRBJ2-1, with D possibly TRBD2 on 6 matching bases. The CDR3 contains 13 residues. Germline V gene lookup returns CDR1 PRHDT and CDR2 FYEKMQ (reference sequence). Deletions cut 5 bases from V and 10 bases from J, with 15 bases between. In DNA, the CDR3 is TGTGCCAGCAGCCGGGGGACTTTCTACGAGCAGTTCTTC. As protein: CASSRGTFYEQFF.

This clonotype was found a few times. This likely came from a read error, as a far larger clone is one base away. The chain carries TRBV27 and TRBJ2-1, with D tentatively TRBD2 (6 bases). V shed 5 bases and J shed 10 bases, with 21 bases lying between them. This CDR3 has 15 residues. From germline, CDR1 is MNHEY and CDR2 SMNVEV (reference sequence). The CDR3: CASSMVGGANYEQFF. DNA of the CDR3: TGTGCCAGCAGTATGGTGGGAGGTGCAAACTACGAGCAGTTCTTC.

This clonotype was detected only a few times. A much larger clone is a single base away; this may be a read error. The J gene is TRBJ2-3, the V gene TRBV29-1, with D hard to call. Germline CDR1 reads SQVTM; CDR2 reads ANQGSEA. V was clipped by 6 bases and J by 0 bases, with 10 bases between them. This CDR3 is built from 13 residues. The CDR3 loop reads CSVPFGSTDTQYF. The CDR3, as DNA: TGCAGCGTACCCTTTGGTAGCACAGATACGCAGTATTTT.

The gene calls are TRBV24-1 and TRBJ2-3, with TRBD1 as a possible D gene (6 bases). V was pared by 3 bases and J by 4 bases, with 19 bases between. The CDR3 spans 17 residues. Germline CDR1 is KGHDR and CDR2 is SFDVKD. This CDR3 reads CATSDTPGPGAADTQYF. The DNA for the CDR3 is TGTGCCACCAGTGATACACCGGGCCCAGGGGCGGCAGATACGCAGTATTTT.

This clonotype was seen at least ten times. The chain couples TRBV10-2 to TRBJ2-3, with TRBD2 identical over 9 bases. The CDR3 extends over 17 amino acids. The trim removed 2 bases at V and 6 bases at J, leaving 12 bases unmatched. CDR1 is WSHSY and CDR2 is SAAADI in the germline V gene. CDR3 DNA: TGCGCCAGCAGTGAGGGGTCTGGGGCTAGCGGGATGGATACGCAGTATTTT. It is translated as CASSEGSGASGMDTQYF.

This clonotype was seen ten or more times. The V call is TRBV29-1, the J call TRBJ2-5; TRBD2 is a possible D gene (5 bases). This CDR3 comprises 12 residues. Germline-derived CDR1 and CDR2 are SQVTM and ANQGSEA. Trimming shortened V by 7 bases and J by 0 bases, and 9 bases separated the two germline ends. Here the CDR3 reads CSGGLYQETQYF. CDR3 DNA: TGCAGCGGTGGACTCTACCAAGAGACCCAGTACTTC.

This clonotype was seen many times. The chain joins TRBV7-8 to TRBJ1-6, with 10 bases fitting TRBD1. Germline CDR1 SGHVS, CDR2 FQNEAQ. The CDR3 is made up of 20 amino acids. V was clipped by 4 bases and J by 8 bases; unmatched bases: 20. The CDR3, as DNA: TGTGCCAGCAGCTACAGCCCCTATCCGGGACAGGGGATGGTGGATTCACCCCTCCACTTT. Translation gives CASSYSPYPGQGMVDSPLHF.

At least ten counts were recorded for this clonotype. The J gene is TRBJ2-3, the V gene TRBV20-1, with 7 bases aligning to TRBD1. V lost 5 bases to trimming and J lost 1 base; unmatched junction nucleotides: 3. The CDR3 consists of 13 residues. Germline V gene sequence: CDR1 DFQATT, CDR2 SNEGSKA (reference sequence). CDR3: CSAGGQGTDTQYF. CDR3 nucleotide sequence: TGCAGTGCTGGTGGACAGGGCACAGATACGCAGTATTTT.

In its sample, this clonotype was seen many times. The gene calls are TRBV20-1 and TRBJ1-2; a possible D gene is TRBD1 (5 bases). CDR3 length: 14 amino acids. Deletions cut 4 bases from V and 4 bases from J, with 16 bases between. The germline V gene has CDR1 DFQATT and CDR2 SNEGSKA (reference sequence). CDR3 coding DNA: TGCAGTGCTACAACAGGCCCGGGTGGCTATGGCTACACCTTC. Translation: CSATTGPGGYGYTF.

V gene TRBV4-2 combines with J gene TRBJ1-5; 8 bases match TRBD1. CDR3 length: 21 amino acids. Germline CDR1 reads LGHNA; CDR2 reads YNFKEQ. The V segment lost 2 bases and the J segment 0 bases; nucleotides outside the gene matches: 18. The CDR3 DNA follows: TGTGCCAGCAGCCAATTACAATCTCGTGACAGGGGATTTTATAGCAATCAGCCCCAGCATTTT. Its protein product is CASSQLQSRDRGFYSNQPQHF.

Points on this clonotype: A read error is possible here, since a much larger clone lies one base away. The CDR3 sequence: CASSLGTGASPLHF. Written as DNA, the CDR3 is TGTGCCAGCAGCTTGGGGACCGGGGCTTCACCCCTCCACTTT. V is TRBV5-4 and J is TRBJ1-6; a possible D gene is TRBD1 (5 bases). V lost 0 bases and J lost 9, with 10 bases in between. CDR1 SGHNT and CDR2 YYREEE come from the germline V gene (reference sequence). CDR3 length equals 14 residues.

The genes are TRBV2 and TRBJ2-1, with D possibly TRBD2 on 7 matching bases. The ends were cut back, 6 bases at V and 10 bases at J, with 13 bases in the middle. Germline loops: CDR1 SNHLY, CDR2 FYNNEI. The CDR3 is 12 amino acids. The CDR3 DNA is TGTGCCAGCAGCCGGGGGCGGGGGGAGCAGTTCTTC. Residues: CASSRGRGEQFF. Using reference TRBV2 and TRBJ2-1 for the parts outside the CDR3, the full variable domain is EPEVTQTPSHQVTQMGQEVILRCVPISNHLYFYWYRQILGQKVEFLVSFYNNEISEKSEIFDDQFSVERPDGSNFTLKIRSTKLEDSAMYFCASSRGRGEQFFGPGTRLTVL.

This clonotype showed up many times. This chain joins TRBV5-4 and TRBJ2-1, with 10 bases identical to TRBD2. With V trimmed by 3 bases and J by 4 bases, 7 bases remained unmatched. The germline V gene encodes CDR1 SGHNT and CDR2 YYREEE (reference sequence). The CDR3 is made up of 16 amino acids. The CDR3 nucleotides are TGTGCCAGCAGCTCCAGCTTAGCGGGGGGTTACAATGAGCAGTTCTTC. Its translation: CASSSSLAGGYNEQFF. The variable domain in full, with the rest retrieved from reference TRBV5-4 and TRBJ2-1, is ETGVTQSPTHLIKTRGQQVTLRCSSQSGHNTVSWYQQALGQGPQFIFQYYREEENGRGNFPPRFSGLQFPNYSSELNVNALELDDSALYLCASSSSLAGGYNEQFFGPGTRLTVL.

This clonotype was detected once. V gene TRBV28 combines with J gene TRBJ1-1, with 7 bases matching TRBD1. This CDR3 contains 13 residues. CDR1 is MDHEN and CDR2 is SYDVKM in the germline V gene. The V and J ends lost 7 bases and 3 bases, in that order; junction bases with no gene match: 5. CDR3 protein: CASNRGGDTEAFF. The CDR3 coding sequence is TGTGCCAGCAACAGGGGAGGAGACACTGAAGCTTTCTTT.

This clonotype was picked up many times. The rearrangement uses TRBV24-1 and TRBJ2-1; 7 bases line up with TRBD2. The CDR3 covers 14 residues. V lost 6 bases to trimming and J lost 4 bases; unmatched junction nucleotides: 5. CDR1 KGHDR and CDR2 SFDVKD come from the germline V gene. CDR3 region: CATSLTSPYNEQFF. The CDR3 DNA reads as TGTGCCACCAGTTTGACTAGCCCATACAATGAGCAGTTCTTC.

This clonotype is judged medium-sized. J is TRBJ2-1 and V is TRBV5-1, with TRBD2 identical over 14 bases. The CDR3 loop spans 20 amino acids. CDR1 SGHRS and CDR2 YFSETQ come from the germline V gene. Trimming at V came to 3 bases and at J to 2 bases, leaving 13 bases not matched to a gene. CDR3 region: CASSSRPTSGGAGAYNEQFF. The CDR3 DNA reads TGCGCCAGCAGCTCCCGGCCGACTAGCGGGGGGGCTGGTGCCTACAATGAGCAGTTCTTC.

This clonotype was seen many times. This chain connects TRBV30 to TRBJ2-7; the match to TRBD2 covers 7 bases. J lost 4 bases, V lost 0 bases, and 6 bases had no gene match. The CDR3 loop spans 14 amino acids. Per germline, CDR1 GTSNPN and CDR2 SVGIG (reference sequence). The CDR3 DNA reads TGTGCCTGGAGTGTTGGGTGGGAGGGATACGAGCAGTACTTC. Its translation: CAWSVGWEGYEQYF. The full variable domain, rest sourced from reference TRBV30 and TRBJ2-7, is SQTIHQWPATLVQPVGSPLSLECTVEGTSNPNLYWYRQAAGRGLQLLFYSVGIGQISSEVPQNLSASRPQDRQFILSSKKLLLSDSGFYLCAWSVGWEGYEQYFGPGTRLTVT.

Concerning this clonotype: This is likely an artifact of a read error, given a far larger clone one base away. The chain links TRBV14 to TRBJ2-1, with a weak D call TRBD2 (6 bases). The CDR3 has 16 amino acids. V was shortened by 4 bases and J by 10 bases, with 23 bases between the two germline ends. In germline, CDR1 is SGHDN, CDR2 FVKESK. CDR3 region: CASSRPDGRGIYEQFF. The CDR3 coding sequence is TGTGCCAGCAGCCGACCTGACGGTCGGGGGATCTACGAGCAGTTCTTC.

Concerning this clonotype: This likely traces to a read error, being one base from a far larger clone. This chain connects TRBV6-8 to TRBJ2-1, with 7 bases identical to TRBD1. The ends lost 8 bases at V and 0 bases at J; junction bases unmatched: 7. This CDR3 contains 15 residues. Germline lookup yields CDR1 MNHGY and CDR2 SAAAGT. The CDR3 spells CASSQGIDSYNEQFF. CDR3 nucleotide sequence: TGTGCCAGCTCACAGGGGATAGACTCCTACAATGAGCAGTTCTTC.

The chain employs TRBV7-9 and TRBJ1-4; TRBD1 might be the D (6 bases). There are 15 residues in the CDR3. The V gene's germline CDR1 is SEHNR and CDR2 FQNEAQ (reference sequence). V was pared by 2 bases and J by 3 bases, with 10 bases between. The CDR3 reads CASSLSGAANEKLFF. The CDR3 nucleotides read TGTGCCAGCAGCTTATCGGGGGCTGCTAATGAAAAACTGTTTTTT.

This clonotype was counted many times. This chain connects TRBV20-1 to TRBJ1-2; unclear D gene. CDR3 length: 13 residues. Trimming left V 0 bases short and J 5 bases short, with 10 bases between. The germline V gene encodes CDR1 DFQATT and CDR2 SNEGSKA (reference sequence). The CDR3 bases are TGCAGTGCTAGAGAAGGAGAGAAATATGGCTACACCTTC. It specifies CSAREGEKYGYTF.

The sample holds many counts of this clonotype. V and J are TRBV5-1 and TRBJ1-4; D perhaps matches TRBD1 (5 bases). Trimming left V 1 base short and J 6 bases short, with 10 bases between. Germline V gene data show CDR1 as SGHRS and CDR2 as YFSETQ. The CDR3 loop spans 14 amino acids. CDR3 region: CASSLMGRDEKLFF. Here the CDR3 DNA reads TGCGCCAGCAGCTTGATGGGGCGTGATGAAAAACTGTTTTTT.

This clonotype was counted many times. The rearrangement links TRBV18 to TRBJ1-1, with 9 bases matching TRBD1. V trimming: 6 bases; J trimming: 0 bases; junction bases outside the gene matches: 8. In germline, CDR1 is KGHSH, CDR2 LQKENI. The length of the CDR3 is 16 residues. The CDR3: CASSPGQGGMNTEAFF. The DNA of the CDR3 is TGTGCCAGCTCCCCGGGACAGGGTGGGATGAACACTGAAGCTTTCTTT.

At least ten counts were recorded for this clonotype. The chain employs TRBV30 and TRBJ2-5; 13 nucleotides agree with TRBD2. The CDR3 covers 15 residues. V lost 2 bases, J lost 5 bases, and 5 bases stayed unmatched. Germline V gives CDR1 GTSNPN, CDR2 SVGIG (reference sequence). CDR3 DNA: TGTGCCTGGAGTCGGACTAGCGGGGGCGGGGAGACCCAGTACTTC. Translation gives CAWSRTSGGGETQYF.

This clonotype was seen repeatedly, ten times or more. The rearrangement joins TRBV18 to TRBJ1-4; no clear D gene. The ends were cut back, 2 bases at V and 2 bases at J, with 0 bases in the middle. Germline V lookup: CDR1 KGHSH, CDR2 LQKENI. This CDR3 region has 12 residues. For the CDR3, the DNA is TGTGCCAGCTCACCAACTAATGAAAAACTGTTTTTT. Amino acid sequence: CASSPTNEKLFF.

This clonotype was observed at least ten times. The chain is built from TRBV28 and TRBJ2-2; 8 positions agree with TRBD1. Germline V gene data show CDR1 as MDHEN and CDR2 as SYDVKM. CDR3 length equals 16 residues. The V segment lost 4 bases and the J segment 6 bases; nucleotides outside the gene matches: 10. The chain's CDR3 is CASSSPGQALSGELFF. The DNA for the CDR3 is TGTGCCAGCAGTTCCCCGGGACAGGCTTTGTCCGGGGAGCTGTTTTTT.

In this sample, this clonotype turned up many times. The V and J genes are TRBV6-2 or TRBV6-3 and TRBJ1-3, with a possible D match to TRBD1 (6 bases). The CDR3 spans 15 residues. Trimming took 5 bases from V and 2 from J, leaving 13 bases between them. Germline CDR1 reads MNHEY; CDR2 reads SVGEGT. The CDR3 region is CASSPGGAAGNTIYF. For the CDR3, the DNA is TGTGCCAGCAGTCCCGGGGGGGCGGCTGGAAACACCATATATTTT.

To note about this clonotype: This clone may be a read error of a much larger clone one base away. V is TRBV30 and J is TRBJ1-5; D gene unclear. V lost 2 bases and J 11 bases, leaving 22 bases between the germline ends. Germline values: CDR1 GTSNPN, CDR2 SVGIG (reference sequence). This CDR3 is 15 amino acids long. The CDR3 DNA is TGTGCCTGGAGTTCAGACAACGTAGGTTACCAGGCCCAGCATTTT. It translates to CAWSSDNVGYQAQHF. Filled out from reference TRBV30 and TRBJ1-5, the complete variable domain reads SQTIHQWPATLVQPVGSPLSLECTVEGTSNPNLYWYRQAAGRGLQLLFYSVGIGQISSEVPQNLSASRPQDRQFILSSKKLLLSDSGFYLCAWSSDNVGYQAQHFGDGTRLSIL.

The sample holds many counts of this clonotype. The chain recombines TRBV7-9 with TRBJ2-1; 10 bases agree with TRBD2. The CDR3 runs 17 residues. V shed 5 bases, J shed 2 bases, and the junction held 9 bases outside the gene matches. CDR1 is SEHNR and CDR2 is FQNEAQ in the germline V gene (reference sequence). CDR3 sequence: CASSPRLAGNPYNEQFF. The CDR3 region has the DNA TGTGCCAGCAGCCCGCGACTAGCGGGCAATCCCTACAATGAGCAGTTCTTC.

This clonotype was counted at least ten times. The chain recombines TRBV6-6 with TRBJ2-5, with 9 bases identical to TRBD1. CDR3 length: 14 amino acids. Trimming took 5 bases from V and 4 from J; bases not matched to a gene: 5. The germline V gene encodes CDR1 MNHNY and CDR2 SVGAGI (reference sequence). The CDR3 region has the DNA TGTGCCAGCAGTGGATACAGGGGGCCAGAGACCCAGTACTTC. Amino acids: CASSGYRGPETQYF.